This record concerns one TCR beta chain sequence. Its cognate antigen is unknown. The V segment lost 0 bases and the J segment 9 bases; nucleotides outside the gene matches: 2. This CDR3 has 13 residues. The germline gives CDR1 SGDLS, CDR2 YYNGEE. The sample is drawn from a study of blood T cells in healthy people across ages. General study results and limits: Per million T cells, the diversity of TCR beta decreased roughly linearly as age advanced. Long-lived donors carried more naive CD4+ cells and greater diversity than aged donors.

Then a second PCR, running roughly 6 to 11 cycles, was carried out with a sample-barcoded 5' primer and a J-beta primer mix. Per-sample output comprised a minimum of 3 million paired-end reads containing CDR3. MiXCR, applied by TCRdb to the 5' RACE reads, yields one record per CDR3 protein. This sample yields 1,300,000 or so distinct CDR3 sequences, of which roughly 59% are seen a single time; 5.5% to 8% belongs to the top ten. What was sequenced was blood. This TCR came from a man between 18 and 29 years old in good health. The V and J genes are TRBV9 and TRBJ2-1; 8 bases match TRBD1. The CDR3 protein is CASSVGQGLEQFF. The CDR3 coding sequence is TGTGCCAGCAGCGTAGGACAGGGGCTTGAGCAGTTCTTC. The entire variable domain, with the rest obtained from reference TRBV9 and TRBJ2-1, is as follows: DSGVTQTPKHLITATGQRVTLRCSPRSGDLSVYWYQQSLDQGLQFLIQYYNGEERAKGNILERFSAQQFPDLHSELNLSSLELGDSALYFCASSVGQGLEQFFGPGTRLTVL.